One and the same sample provided the 5 T cell receptor beta chains below, sequenced in a study of blood T cells in healthy people across ages (dated by TCRdb to the mid-2010s). Library prep was done by 5' RACE. Sequencing took place on an Illumina HiSeq 2500. A second PCR of about 6 to 12 cycles was run with a J-beta primer mix and a sample-barcoded 5' primer. The public reads were quality trimmed at Q25 with fastp and then assembled into clones with MiXCR by TCRdb, keeping productive beta chains. Rows are combined by CDR3 protein, so each entry shows the most common genes and DNA. For this sample there are over 1,200,000 distinct CDR3 sequences; roughly 60% appear just once. 6.5% to 8% of the sample comes from the top ten. The source material was blood. The receptors derive from a man between 18 and 35 years old in good health.

The chain combines TRBV29-1 with TRBJ2-1; TRBD2 matches at 14 bases. J gave up 6 bases and V 4 bases, and 11 bases lay outside the gene matches. CDR1 and CDR2 (germline): SQVTM, ANQGSEA. The CDR3 contains 17 residues. The CDR3 DNA sequence: TGCAGCGTTGCTGGGACTAGCGGGAGACCCCACTGCAATGAGCAGTTCTTC. Amino acid sequence: CSVAGTSGRPHCNEQFF.

The genes are TRBV6-1 and TRBJ1-2; 9 nucleotides agree with TRBD1. The CDR3 is made up of 14 amino acids. The V gene end was trimmed by 8 bases and the J gene end by 10 bases; junction bases not matched to a gene: 14. Germline CDR1 and CDR2: MNHNS and SASEGT. CDR3 in DNA: TGTGCCAGCTGGCTAACCGGGACAGGGTGGGACTACACCTTC. It codes for CASWLTGTGWDYTF.

This chain uses TRBV14 with TRBJ1-2, with 8 nucleotides matching TRBD1. Trimming at V came to 3 bases and at J to 2 bases, leaving 8 bases not matched to a gene. The CDR3 consists of 16 residues. Per the germline V gene, CDR1 is SGHDN and CDR2 is FVKESK. The chain's CDR3 is CASSQTGTGQNYGYTF. DNA for the CDR3: TGTGCCAGCAGCCAGACCGGGACAGGACAAAACTATGGCTACACCTTC.

The V and J genes are TRBV27 and TRBJ2-2; weak D call: TRBD1 (5 bases). The germline V gene has CDR1 MNHEY and CDR2 SMNVEV (reference sequence). V was shortened by 5 bases and J by 4 bases, with 11 bases between the two germline ends. This CDR3 has 14 amino acids. CDR3 protein: CASSTGQATGELFF. The CDR3 DNA sequence: TGTGCCAGCAGTACCGGACAAGCCACCGGGGAGCTGTTTTTT.

The rearrangement joins TRBV6-1 to TRBJ2-7; possible D gene TRBD1, 5 bases. Germline lookup yields CDR1 MNHNS and CDR2 SASEGT. The CDR3 has 13 amino acids. Trimming pared 5 bases from V and 5 bases from J, leaving 13 bases between. The CDR3 region has the DNA TGTGCCAGCAGTTCACAGGTTCTTAACGAGCAGTACTTC. This translates into CASSSQVLNEQYF.